The text below deals with one T cell receptor beta chain. This CDR3 comprises 14 residues. Trimming took 5 bases from V and 4 from J, leaving 11 bases between them. In germline, CDR1 is LGHDT, CDR2 YNNKEL (reference sequence). Authors' analysis steps: Counts of nucleated cells, estimated from reference gene primer amplification, were obtained. Measured with immunoSEQ multiplex PCR; TCRdb has only the in-frame clones, and not every one. The DNA was the basis for D and trimming; V, J and clone size are from that table. The sample lists around 72,000 clones, roughly four fifths seen once, with roughly 1.9% in the top ten. This sample was included in a study of blood T cell repertoires in COVID-19. On the study more broadly: Samples of COVID-19 (acute and convalescent) were obtained from the United States, Italy and Spain. From T cells, B-cell-depleted T cells, or PBMCs came the material, which was cDNA or gDNA.

The TCR was taken from a woman aged 55-69 years with acute or convalescent COVID-19. Specimen: peripheral blood. This chain links TRBV3-1 (or the pseudogene TRBV3-2) with TRBJ1-4; D may be TRBD1 (6 bases). The DNA of the CDR3 is TGTGCCAGCAGCTCAGGGGCGTTTAATGAAAAACTGTTTTTT. Translating gives CASSSGAFNEKLFF.